The clone carrying this TCR beta chain was seen repeatedly, ten times or more. Its antigen is currently unknown. This entry comes from a study of T cell repertoires in cytomegalovirus infection. Study-level information: In the study, CMV epitopes included recently identified HLA-C-restricted and well-studied HLA-B-restricted ones. Study results and caveats: The ex vivo response was dominated by HLA-C-restricted CMV-specific TCR beta clonotypes.

MiXCR, applied by TCRdb to the reads, yields one record per CDR3 protein. Of about 830,000 distinct CDR3 sequences detected, approximately 32% appear once; the ten largest clones hold 12%. V gave up 3 bases and J gave up 3 bases, with 13 bases separating them. This CDR3 is 15 amino acids long. Germline V gene lookup returns CDR1 SGHAT and CDR2 FQDESV (reference sequence). Sequencing was performed on cultured CD8+ T cells from PBMCs, taken from culture after CMV antigen stimulation. The gene calls are TRBV11-1 and TRBJ2-3; unclear D gene. The clonotype originates from a human donor in good health (CMV status not recorded). Some clones in this sample may be carry-over from other donors' samples. The chain's CDR3 is CASSLIWEGTDTQYF. The CDR3 nucleotides are TGTGCCAGCAGCTTGATATGGGAAGGGACAGATACGCAGTATTTT.